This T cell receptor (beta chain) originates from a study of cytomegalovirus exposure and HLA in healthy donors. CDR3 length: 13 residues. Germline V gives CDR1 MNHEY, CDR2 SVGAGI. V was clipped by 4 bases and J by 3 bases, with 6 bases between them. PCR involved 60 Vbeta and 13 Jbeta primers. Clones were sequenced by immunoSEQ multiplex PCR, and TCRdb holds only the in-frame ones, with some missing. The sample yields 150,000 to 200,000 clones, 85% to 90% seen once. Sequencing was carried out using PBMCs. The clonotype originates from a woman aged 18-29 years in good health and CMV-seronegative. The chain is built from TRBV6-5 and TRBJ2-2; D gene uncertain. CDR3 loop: CASSSLYTGELFF. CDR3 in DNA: TGTGCCAGCAGTTCACTCTACACCGGGGAGCTGTTTTTT.